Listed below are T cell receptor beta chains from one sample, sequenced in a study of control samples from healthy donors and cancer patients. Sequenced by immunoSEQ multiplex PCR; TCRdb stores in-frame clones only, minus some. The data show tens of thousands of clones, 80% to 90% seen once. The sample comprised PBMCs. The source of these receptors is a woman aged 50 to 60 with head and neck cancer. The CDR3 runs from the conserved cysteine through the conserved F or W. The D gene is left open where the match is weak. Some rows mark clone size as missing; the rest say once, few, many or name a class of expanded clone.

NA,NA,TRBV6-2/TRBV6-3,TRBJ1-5,CASSYALRGQGRNQPQHF,TGTGCCAGCAGTTACGCCCTTCGGGGGCAGGGGCGCAATCAGCCCCAGCATTTT
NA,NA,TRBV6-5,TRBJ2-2,CASRRQANTGELFF,TGTGCCAGCAGACGACAGGCGAACACCGGGGAGCTGTTTTTT
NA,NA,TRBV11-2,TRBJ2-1,CASSPQPGSYGEQFF,TGTGCCAGCAGCCCTCAGCCGGGTAGCTATGGTGAGCAGTTCTTC
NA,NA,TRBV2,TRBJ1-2,CASGGGAGGYTF,TGTGCCAGCGGCGGGGGGGCAGGTGGCTACACCTTC
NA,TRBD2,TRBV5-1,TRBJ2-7,CASSSTGTIAPEQYF,TGCGCCAGCAGCTCAACCGGGACTATTGCTCCCGAGCAGTACTTC
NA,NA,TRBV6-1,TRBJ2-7,CASTPEGGPYEQYF,TGTGCCAGCACCCCTGAGGGGGGGCCTTACGAGCAGTACTTC
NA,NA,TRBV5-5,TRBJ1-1,CASSSVTGRTTEAFF,TGTGCCAGCAGCTCCGTTACGGGGAGGACCACTGAAGCTTTCTTT
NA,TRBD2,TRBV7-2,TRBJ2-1,CASSREGSAYNEQFF,TGTGCCAGCAGCCGGGAGGGGTCAGCCTACAATGAGCAGTTCTTC
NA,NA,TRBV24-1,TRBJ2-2,CATSAVYTGELFF,TGTGCCACCAGTGCGGTTTACACCGGGGAGCTGTTTTTT
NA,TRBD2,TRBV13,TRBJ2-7,CASSLSHLTGGPYEQYF,TGTGCCAGCAGCTTATCCCACTTAACGGGGGGGCCCTACGAGCAGTACTTC
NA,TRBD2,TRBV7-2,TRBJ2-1,CASSLGVSGGLFNEQFF,TGTGCCAGCAGCCTCGGGGTTAGCGGGGGCCTCTTCAATGAGCAGTTCTTC
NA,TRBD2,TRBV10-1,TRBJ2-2,CASKETSGGTNTGELFF,TGCGCCAGCAAGGAGACTAGCGGGGGGACGAACACCGGGGAGCTGTTTTTT
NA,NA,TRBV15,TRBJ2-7,CATSRGSGKPYEQYF,TGTGCCACCAGCAGAGGATCAGGGAAACCCTACGAGCAGTACTTC
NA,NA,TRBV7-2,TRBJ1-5,CASSLGRTNQPQHF,TGTGCCAGCAGCTTAGGACGGACGAATCAGCCCCAGCATTTT
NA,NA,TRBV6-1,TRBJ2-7,CASSESGHEPYEQYF,TGTGCCAGCAGTGAAAGTGGACACGAACCCTACGAGCAGTACTTC
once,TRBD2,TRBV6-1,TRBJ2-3,CASSDGLAGGTDTQYF,TGTGCCAGCAGTGACGGACTAGCGGGGGGCACAGATACGCAGTATTTT
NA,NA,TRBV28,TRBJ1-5,CASSPSRVLSNQPQHF,TGTGCCAGCAGTCCTTCACGGGTTTTAAGCAATCAGCCCCAGCATTTT
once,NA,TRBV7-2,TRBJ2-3,CASSFRGLNTDTQYF,TGTGCCAGCAGCTTTAGGGGTTTAAACACAGATACGCAGTATTTT
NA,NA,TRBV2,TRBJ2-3,CASSPGEHSTDTQYF,TGTGCCAGCAGCCCGGGGGAGCATAGCACAGATACGCAGTATTTT
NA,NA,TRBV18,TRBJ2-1,CASSPDRLTYNEQFF,TGTGCCAGCTCACCCGACAGGCTTACTTACAATGAGCAGTTCTTC
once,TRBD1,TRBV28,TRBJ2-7,CASSLGTGALLYEQYF,TGTGCCAGCAGTCTCGGGACAGGGGCTTTATTGTACGAGCAGTACTTC
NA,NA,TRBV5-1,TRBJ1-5,CANSLDSAGNQPQHF,TGCGCCAACAGCTTGGATTCTGCGGGGAATCAGCCCCAGCATTTT
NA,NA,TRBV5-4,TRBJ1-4,CASSLGGPTTTNEKLFF,TGTGCCAGCTCATTAGGGGGGCCCACAACAACTAATGAAAAACTGTTTTTT
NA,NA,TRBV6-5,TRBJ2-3,CASSLLGGTTDTQYF,TGTGCCAGCAGTTTATTGGGGGGTACCACAGATACGCAGTATTTT
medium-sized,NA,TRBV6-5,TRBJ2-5,CASTGSEQETQYF,TGTGCCAGCACTGGCTCGGAACAAGAGACCCAGTACTTC
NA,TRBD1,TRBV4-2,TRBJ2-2,CASSQGADGELFF,TGTGCCAGCAGTCAGGGGGCTGACGGGGAGCTGTTTTTT
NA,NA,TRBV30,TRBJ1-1,CAWSSLRTTEAFF,TGTGCCTGGAGTTCTCTTCGAACCACTGAAGCTTTCTTT
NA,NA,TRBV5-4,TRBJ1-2,CASSLDRDYGYTF,TGTGCCAGCAGCTTGGACAGGGATTATGGCTACACCTTC
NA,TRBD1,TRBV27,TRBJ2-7,CASTPWGTGGVEQYF,TGTGCCAGCACCCCCTGGGGAACAGGGGGCGTGGAGCAGTACTTC
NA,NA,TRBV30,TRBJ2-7,CAWDSRYEQYF,TGTGCCTGGGACTCGCGCTACGAGCAGTACTTC
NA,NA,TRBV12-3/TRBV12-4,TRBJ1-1,CASSGGTEAFF,TGTGCCAGCAGTGGCGGCACTGAAGCTTTCTTT
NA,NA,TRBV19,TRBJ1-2,CASSFGTGLGYTF,TGTGCCAGTAGTTTTGGGACTGGCCTTGGCTACACCTTC
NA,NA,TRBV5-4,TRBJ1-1,CASSLETLNTEAFF,TGTGCCAGCAGCTTGGAGACATTGAACACTGAAGCTTTCTTT
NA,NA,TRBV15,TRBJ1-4,CATRAREEKLFF,TGTGCCACCAGAGCACGGGAAGAAAAACTGTTTTTT
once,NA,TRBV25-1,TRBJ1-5,CASSPRGQAQPQHF,TGTGCCAGCAGTCCGCGGGGGCAGGCTCAGCCCCAGCATTTT
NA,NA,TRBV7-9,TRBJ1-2,CASSLEARPLPNYGYTF,TGTGCCAGCAGCTTAGAGGCCAGGCCTTTACCTAACTATGGCTACACCTTC
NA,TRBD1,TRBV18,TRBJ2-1,CASSPNPGQGHNEQFF,TGTGCCAGCTCACCCAATCCGGGACAGGGGCACAATGAGCAGTTCTTC
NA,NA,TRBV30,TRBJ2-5,CAWSSPWMESTRNEETQYF,TGTGCCTGGAGTTCCCCTTGGATGGAAAGTACACGAAACGAGGAGACCCAGTACTTC
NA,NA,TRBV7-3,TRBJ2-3,CASSFLGTDTQYF,TGTGCCAGCAGCTTCCTGGGCACAGATACGCAGTATTTT
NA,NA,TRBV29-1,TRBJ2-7,CSVEFGRQTYEQYF,TGCAGCGTTGAATTCGGTCGACAGACCTACGAGCAGTACTTC
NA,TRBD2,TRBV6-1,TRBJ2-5,CASSEAGGTRSRETQYF,TGTGCCAGCAGTGAAGCGGGGGGGACTAGGTCCCGAGAGACCCAGTACTTC
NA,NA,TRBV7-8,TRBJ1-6,CASSFSGSTDNSPLHF,TGTGCCAGCAGCTTCAGCGGGTCGACGGATAATTCACCCCTCCACTTT